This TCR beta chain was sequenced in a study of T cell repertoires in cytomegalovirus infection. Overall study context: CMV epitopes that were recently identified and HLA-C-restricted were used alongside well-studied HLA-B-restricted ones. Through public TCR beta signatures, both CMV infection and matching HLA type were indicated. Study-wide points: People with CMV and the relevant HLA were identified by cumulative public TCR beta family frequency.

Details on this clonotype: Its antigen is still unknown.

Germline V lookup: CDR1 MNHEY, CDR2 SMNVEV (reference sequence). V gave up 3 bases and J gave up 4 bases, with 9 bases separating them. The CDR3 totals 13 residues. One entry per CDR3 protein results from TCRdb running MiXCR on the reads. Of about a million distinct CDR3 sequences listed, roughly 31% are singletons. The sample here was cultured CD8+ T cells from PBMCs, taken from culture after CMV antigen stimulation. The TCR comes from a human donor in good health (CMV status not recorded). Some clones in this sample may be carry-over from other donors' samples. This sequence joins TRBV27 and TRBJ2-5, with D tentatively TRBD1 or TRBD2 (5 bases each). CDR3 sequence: CASSFGGIETQYF. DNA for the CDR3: TGTGCCAGCAGTTTTGGGGGTATAGAGACCCAGTACTTC.